Following are 21 T cell receptor beta chains from one sample sequenced in a study of blood T cell repertoires in COVID-19. Only in-frame clones appear in the TCRdb table, and some are missing; sequencing was by immunoSEQ multiplex PCR. This sample yields some 510,000 clones, of which around 87% are seen a single time; 1.5% to 2% belongs to the top ten. Sequences were obtained from PBMCs or T cells enriched from blood (not recorded which). These receptors were collected from a woman between 40 and 50 years old who had recovered from COVID-19.

The chain joins TRBV5-5 to TRBJ2-5; possibly TRBD2 for D (5 bases). V gave up 4 bases and J gave up 1 base, with 14 bases separating them. Germline V gene lookup returns CDR1 SGHKS and CDR2 YYEKEE (reference sequence). CDR3 length equals 15 residues. The CDR3 spells CASSRPSGIQETQYF. As DNA, the CDR3 is TGTGCCAGCAGCCGACCCTCGGGGATCCAAGAGACCCAGTACTTC.

The CDR3 region is CASSQDRQGAYEQYF. As DNA, the CDR3 is TGCGCCAGCAGCCAAGACCGACAGGGCGCCTACGAGCAGTACTTC. This chain connects TRBV4-1 to TRBJ2-7, with 7 nucleotides matching TRBD1. The CDR3 has 15 amino acids. J gave up 2 bases and V 0 bases, and 4 bases lay outside the gene matches. The germline gives CDR1 MGHRA, CDR2 YSYEKL.

This chain links TRBV6-1 with TRBJ2-4, with 9 bases aligning to TRBD1. Germline V lookup: CDR1 MNHNS, CDR2 SASEGT. Trimming removed 3 bases from V and 16 bases from J; junction bases left unmatched: 4. The CDR3 sequence is 11 residues long. The CDR3 DNA follows: TGTGCCAGCAGTGATTGGGGACAGGGCTACTTC. Its translation: CASSDWGQGYF.

The V and J genes are TRBV27 and TRBJ1-1, with D possibly being TRBD1 (5 bases). Germline values: CDR1 MNHEY, CDR2 SMNVEV (reference sequence). The CDR3 loop spans 16 amino acids. Trimming took 0 bases from V and 3 from J, leaving 14 bases between them. DNA for the CDR3: TGTGCCAGCAGTTTATCCGGACGGAGGGGAGACACTGAAGCTTTCTTT. Translation gives CASSLSGRRGDTEAFF.

This clone has just one count. The chain recombines TRBV18 with TRBJ2-2, with D possibly TRBD1 on 6 matching bases. The length of the CDR3 is 15 residues. The V end was cut by 6 bases, the J end by 5 bases, with 16 bases between. Germline CDR1 KGHSH, CDR2 LQKENI. The CDR3 DNA reads TGTGCCAGCTCCCTCCGGGGACAATTAACCGGGGAGCTGTTTTTT. This gives the protein CASSLRGQLTGELFF. Full variable domain (remainder filled in from reference TRBV18 and TRBJ2-2): NAGVMQNPRHLVRRRGQEARLRCSPMKGHSHVYWYRQLPEEGLKFMVYLQKENIIDESGMPKERFSAEFPKEGPSILRIQQVVRGDSAAYFCASSLRGQLTGELFFGEGSRLTVL.

This chain uses TRBV6-5 with TRBJ1-5, with 8 bases that match TRBD1. The CDR3 has 15 amino acids. Germline loops: CDR1 MNHEY, CDR2 SVGAGI. The junction had 3 bases not matched to a gene; V was cut back by 2 bases and J by 3 bases. The CDR3 DNA reads TGTGCCAGCAGTTACGGACAGGGCGTCAATCAGCCCCAGCATTTT. It translates to CASSYGQGVNQPQHF.

This sequence joins TRBV5-1 and TRBJ2-5, with 8 bases matching TRBD2. Trimming at V came to 2 bases and at J to 6 bases, leaving 9 bases not matched to a gene. This CDR3 is 15 amino acids long. From germline, CDR1 is SGHRS and CDR2 YFSETQ. CDR3 in DNA: TGCGCCAGCAGCTTAACTAGCGGAGACCCCCAGACCCAGTACTTC. Its translation is CASSLTSGDPQTQYF. The full variable domain, rest sourced from reference TRBV5-1 and TRBJ2-5, is KAGVTQTPRYLIKTRGQQVTLSCSPISGHRSVSWYQQTPGQGLQFLFEYFSETQRNKGNFPGRFSGRQFSNSRSEMNVSTLELGDSALYLCASSLTSGDPQTQYFGPGTRLLVL.

The chain employs TRBV7-6 and TRBJ1-2, with TRBD1 identical over 7 bases. CDR1 SGHVS and CDR2 FNYEAQ come from the germline V gene. J lost 2 bases, V lost 5 bases, and 2 bases had no gene match. This CDR3 is 13 amino acids long. CDR3 DNA: TGTGCCAGCAGCACAGGGGAGAACTATGGCTACACCTTC. It encodes CASSTGENYGYTF.

V is TRBV3-1 (or the pseudogene TRBV3-2) and J is TRBJ2-2; 7 positions match TRBD2. This CDR3 contains 15 residues. CDR1 and CDR2 from the germline V gene are LGHDT and YNNKEL (reference sequence). J lost 6 bases, V lost 1 base, and 5 bases had no gene match. The chain's CDR3 is CASSQGLARAGELFF. Written as DNA, the CDR3 is TGTGCCAGCAGCCAAGGACTAGCTAGGGCCGGGGAGCTGTTTTTT.

The sample holds one count of this clone. V and J are TRBV13 and TRBJ2-7, with 7 bases fitting TRBD2. J gave up 6 bases and V 4 bases, and 15 bases lay outside the gene matches. CDR3 size: 16 residues. Per germline, CDR1 PRHDT and CDR2 FYEKMQ (reference sequence). The CDR3 sequence: CASSSPVREARSEQYF. Here the CDR3 DNA reads TGTGCCAGCAGCTCCCCCGTTCGGGAGGCTAGAAGCGAGCAGTACTTC.

The rearrangement uses TRBV7-8 and TRBJ1-5; D gene unclear. The CDR3 covers 15 residues. Germline V gene sequence: CDR1 SGHVS, CDR2 FQNEAQ. Trimming shortened V by 5 bases and J by 1 base, and 12 bases separated the two germline ends. CDR3 residues: CASSAYEASNQPQHF. CDR3 coding DNA: TGTGCCAGCAGCGCCTATGAAGCGAGCAATCAGCCCCAGCATTTT. Using reference TRBV7-8 and TRBJ1-5 for the parts outside the CDR3, the full variable domain is GAGVSQSPRYKVAKRGQDVALRCDPISGHVSLFWYQQALGQGPEFLTYFQNEAQLDKSGLPSDRFFAERPEGSVSTLKIQRTQQEDSAVYLCASSAYEASNQPQHFGDGTRLSIL.

The rearrangement uses TRBV6-2 or TRBV6-3 and TRBJ2-1, with 11 positions matching TRBD2. CDR1 and CDR2 from the germline V gene are MNHEY and SVGEGT. The CDR3 has 17 amino acids. V dropped 4 bases and J dropped 3; count of bases not matched to a gene: 8. The CDR3 sequence: CASSSRLAGSFYNEQFF. The CDR3 nucleotides are TGTGCCAGCAGTTCCAGACTAGCGGGATCGTTCTACAATGAGCAGTTCTTC.

This clone was picked up a small number of times. The chain has TRBV5-4 and TRBJ1-6; TRBD1 might be the D (6 bases). V was trimmed by 4 bases and J by 8 bases, leaving 16 bases between them. CDR3 length: 15 residues. Germline V gives CDR1 SGHNT, CDR2 YYREEE (reference sequence). The CDR3 DNA is TGTGCCAGCAGCCCCGGACAGCCTATGGATTCACCCCTCCACTTT. Protein sequence: CASSPGQPMDSPLHF.

The rearrangement uses TRBV10-3 and TRBJ2-7; 7 bases agree with TRBD2. Germline CDR1 reads ENHRY; CDR2 reads SYGVKD. This CDR3 is 15 amino acids long. Germline trimming cut 6 bases from V and 0 bases from J; bases unmatched to any gene: 8. The CDR3 DNA reads TGTGCCATCAGGAAAGCGGGGAGAAGCTCCTACGAGCAGTACTTC. It yields the protein CAIRKAGRSSYEQYF.

The genes are TRBV5-1 and TRBJ2-7; tentative D call: TRBD1 (6 bases). In germline, CDR1 is SGHRS, CDR2 YFSETQ. This CDR3 region has 14 residues. The V end was cut by 1 base, the J end by 2 bases, with 10 bases between. CDR3 DNA: TGCGCCAGCAGCTTGTCTCGACAGGCCTACGAGCAGTACTTC. It encodes CASSLSRQAYEQYF.

This chain links TRBV30 with TRBJ1-6; D is possibly TRBD1 (6 bases). Germline lookup yields CDR1 GTSNPN and CDR2 SVGIG (reference sequence). The CDR3 loop spans 19 amino acids. The V and J ends lost 2 bases and 0 bases respectively, with 20 bases between them. CDR3 sequence (DNA): TGTGCCTGGAGTATCAAAGTAGGACAGCAGTCCTCCTATAATTCACCCCTCCACTTT. It codes for CAWSIKVGQQSSYNSPLHF.

This clone was detected only once. The chain has TRBV12-3 or TRBV12-4 and TRBJ1-2; the match to TRBD1 covers 8 bases. Losses at the gene ends were 5 bases for V and 8 bases for J; bases not matched to a gene: 7. This CDR3 is built from 13 residues. The CDR3 protein is CASSIQGEWGYTF. CDR3 nucleotides: TGTGCCAGCAGTATACAGGGGGAGTGGGGCTACACCTTC.

The chain uses TRBV18 and TRBJ2-5; possible D gene TRBD1, 5 bases. CDR1 KGHSH and CDR2 LQKENI come from the germline V gene. The CDR3 spans 14 residues. Trimming took 1 base from V and 0 from J, leaving 6 bases between them. The DNA for the CDR3 is TGTGCCAGCTCACCACAGGGGAACCAAGAGACCCAGTACTTC. This encodes CASSPQGNQETQYF. The full variable domain, with the rest looked up from reference TRBV18 and TRBJ2-5, is NAGVMQNPRHLVRRRGQEARLRCSPMKGHSHVYWYRQLPEEGLKFMVYLQKENIIDESGMPKERFSAEFPKEGPSILRIQQVVRGDSAAYFCASSPQGNQETQYFGPGTRLLVL.

This clone was seen only a few times. This chain uses TRBV28 with TRBJ2-7; 7 bases are shared with TRBD2. Trimming cost V 10 bases and J 1 base; bases outside gene matches: 7. The length of the CDR3 is 13 residues. The germline gives CDR1 MDHEN, CDR2 SYDVKM. As DNA, the CDR3 is TGTGCCACTAGCGGTCCTCCTTCCTACGAGCAGTACTTC. Amino acid sequence: CATSGPPSYEQYF.

The chain carries TRBV3-1 (or the pseudogene TRBV3-2) and TRBJ2-2; a possible D gene is TRBD1 (5 bases). This CDR3 comprises 15 residues. Trimming pared 4 bases from V and 1 base from J, leaving 10 bases between. The germline gives CDR1 LGHDT, CDR2 YNNKEL (reference sequence). CDR3 DNA sequence: TGTGCCAGCAGCCCCGACAGAGAGAACACCGGGGAGCTGTTTTTT. Translation: CASSPDRENTGELFF.

In its sample, this clone was seen a few times. The chain links TRBV11-3 to TRBJ1-5; D not resolved. The CDR3 extends over 17 amino acids. Germline V CDR1 and CDR2: SGHNT, YENEEA. V shed 0 bases and J shed 0 bases, with 12 bases lying between them. CDR3 nucleotide sequence: TGTGCCAGCAGCTTAGATAAGGCGGATTATAGCAATCAGCCCCAGCATTTT. Residues: CASSLDKADYSNQPQHF.